The clone carrying this T cell receptor beta chain occurred a few times. The antigen is unknown. Each donor (without exception) was a healthy Caucasian. The sample originates from a study of identical twins. Study observations and caveats: Clonotypes of the beta chain that were abundant in cord blood carried fewer insertions (memory repertoires showed none).

The V end lost 6 bases, the J end lost 10 bases, and 22 bases lay between the germline ends. There are 15 residues in the CDR3. Addition of a universal primer site occurred through template switching, and cDNA carried unique molecular identifiers. TCRdb re-derived calls from the 5' RACE reads in MiXCR, one entry per CDR3 protein. This sample has 450,000 to 600,000 distinct CDR3 sequences; more than 20% occur once, and the top ten carry about 0.5%. These sequences were also reported in another study, on yellow fever vaccine responses in identical twins.

The sequence was obtained from a woman aged 18-29 years in good health. This rearrangement joins TRBV12-3 or TRBV12-4 to TRBJ2-1; possible D gene TRBD2, 6 bases. Sequencing was done on a sample of CD4+ T cells sorted from blood. The CDR3 here is CASSAPGTGALEQFF. CDR3 nucleotide sequence: TGTGCCAGCAGCGCACCCGGGACTGGGGCCTTGGAGCAGTTCTTC.